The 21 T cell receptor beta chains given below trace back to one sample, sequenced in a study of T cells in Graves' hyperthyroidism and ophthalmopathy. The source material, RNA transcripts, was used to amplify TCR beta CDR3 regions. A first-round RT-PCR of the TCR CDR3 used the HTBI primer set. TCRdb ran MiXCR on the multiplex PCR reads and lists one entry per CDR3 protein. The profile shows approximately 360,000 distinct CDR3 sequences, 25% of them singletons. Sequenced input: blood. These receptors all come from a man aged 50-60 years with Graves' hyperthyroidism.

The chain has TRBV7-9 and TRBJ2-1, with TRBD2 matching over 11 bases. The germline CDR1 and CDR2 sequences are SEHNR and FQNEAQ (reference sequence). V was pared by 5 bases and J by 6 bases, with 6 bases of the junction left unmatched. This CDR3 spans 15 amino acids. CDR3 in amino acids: CASSPPSGRFNEQFF. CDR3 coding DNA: TGTGCCAGCAGCCCCCCTAGCGGGAGGTTCAATGAGCAGTTCTTC.

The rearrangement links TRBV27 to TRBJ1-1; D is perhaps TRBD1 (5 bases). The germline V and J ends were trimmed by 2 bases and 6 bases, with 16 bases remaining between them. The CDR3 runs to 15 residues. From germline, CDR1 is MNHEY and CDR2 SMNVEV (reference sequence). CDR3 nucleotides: TGTGCCAGCAGTTTAGGGGGGGGAAGTCACGCTGAAGCTTTCTTT. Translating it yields CASSLGGGSHAEAFF.

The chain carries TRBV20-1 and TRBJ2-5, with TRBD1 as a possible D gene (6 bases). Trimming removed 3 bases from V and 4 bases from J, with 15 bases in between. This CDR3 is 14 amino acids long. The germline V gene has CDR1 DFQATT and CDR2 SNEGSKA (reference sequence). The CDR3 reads CSASPGVSGETQYF. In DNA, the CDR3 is TGCAGTGCTAGCCCAGGGGTTTCGGGAGAGACCCAGTACTTC.

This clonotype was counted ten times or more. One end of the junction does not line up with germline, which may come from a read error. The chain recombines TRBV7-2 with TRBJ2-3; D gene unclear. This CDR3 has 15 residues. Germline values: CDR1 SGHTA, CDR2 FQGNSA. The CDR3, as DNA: TGTGCCAGCAGTTTAGCATGGCAGCGCAGGAATACGCAGTATTTT. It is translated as CASSLAWQRRNTQYF.

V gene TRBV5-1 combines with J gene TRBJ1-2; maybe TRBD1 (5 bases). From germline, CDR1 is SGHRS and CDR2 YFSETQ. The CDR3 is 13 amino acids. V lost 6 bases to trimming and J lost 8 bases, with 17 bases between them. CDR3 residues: CASTPGGGGGYTF. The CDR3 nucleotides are TGCGCCAGCACCCCGGGGGGGGGAGGCGGCTACACCTTC.

CDR3 nucleotides: TGTGCCTCAGGGACAGGCTATGAAGCTTTCTTT. It yields the protein CASGTGYEAFF. V is TRBV6-1 and J is TRBJ1-1, with 8 bases that match TRBD1. Germline CDR1 MNHNS, CDR2 SASEGT. J gave up 7 bases and V 11 bases, and 6 bases lay outside the gene matches. The CDR3 contains 11 residues.

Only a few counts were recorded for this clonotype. Here the CDR3 reads CASSHGGASPDTQYF. CDR3 nucleotides: TGTGCCAGCAGCCACGGAGGGGCTAGTCCCGATACGCAGTATTTT. The chain joins TRBV7-2 to TRBJ2-3, with D possibly matching TRBD2 (6 bases). CDR1 SGHTA and CDR2 FQGNSA come from the germline V gene. Trimming pared 5 bases from V and 6 bases from J, leaving 18 bases between. The CDR3 contains 15 residues. The full variable domain, in which reference TRBV7-2 and TRBJ2-3 provide the parts outside the CDR3, is GAGVSQSPSNKVTEKGKDVELRCDPISGHTALYWYRQSLGQGLEFLIYFQGNSAPDKSGLPSDRFSAERTGGSVSTLTIQRTQQEDSAVYLCASSHGGASPDTQYFGPGTRLTVL.

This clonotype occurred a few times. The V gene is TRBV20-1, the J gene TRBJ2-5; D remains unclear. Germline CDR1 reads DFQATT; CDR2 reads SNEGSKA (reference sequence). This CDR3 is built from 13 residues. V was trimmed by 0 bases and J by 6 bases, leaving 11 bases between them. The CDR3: CSARDPGSQTQYF. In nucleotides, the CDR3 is TGCAGTGCTAGAGATCCGGGTTCCCAGACCCAGTACTTC.

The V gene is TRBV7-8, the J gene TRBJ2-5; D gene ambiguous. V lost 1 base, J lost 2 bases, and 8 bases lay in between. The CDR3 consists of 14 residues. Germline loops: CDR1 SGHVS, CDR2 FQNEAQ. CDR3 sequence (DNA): TGTGCCAGCAGCTTAGGTACTATGCAAGAGACCCAGTACTTC. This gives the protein CASSLGTMQETQYF.

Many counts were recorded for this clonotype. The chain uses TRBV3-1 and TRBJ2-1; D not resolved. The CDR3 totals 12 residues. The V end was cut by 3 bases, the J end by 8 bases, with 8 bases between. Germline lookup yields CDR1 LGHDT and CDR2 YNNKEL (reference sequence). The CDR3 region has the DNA TGTGCCAGCAGCCATCCGCAGGATGAGCAGTTCTTC. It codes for CASSHPQDEQFF.

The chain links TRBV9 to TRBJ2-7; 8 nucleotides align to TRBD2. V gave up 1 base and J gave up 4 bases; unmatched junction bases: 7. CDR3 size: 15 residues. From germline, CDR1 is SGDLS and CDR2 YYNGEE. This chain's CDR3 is CASSVSSGSPYEQYF. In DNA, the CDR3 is TGTGCCAGCAGCGTATCCAGCGGGAGTCCATACGAGCAGTACTTC.

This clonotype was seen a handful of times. The CDR3 region is CASSLVLGDLRVKLFF. Here the CDR3 DNA reads TGTGCCAGCAGTCTCGTATTGGGAGATCTGAGGGTAAAACTGTTTTTT. The chain combines TRBV12-3 or TRBV12-4 with TRBJ1-4; D is unclear. The germline V and J ends were trimmed by 5 bases and 10 bases, with 23 bases remaining between them. The CDR3 runs 16 residues.

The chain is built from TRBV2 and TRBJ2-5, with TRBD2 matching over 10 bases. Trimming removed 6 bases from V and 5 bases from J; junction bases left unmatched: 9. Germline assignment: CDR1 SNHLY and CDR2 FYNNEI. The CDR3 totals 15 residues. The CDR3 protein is CASSLLAGDSETQYF. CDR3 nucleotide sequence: TGTGCCAGCAGCTTGCTAGCGGGAGATTCTGAGACCCAGTACTTC.

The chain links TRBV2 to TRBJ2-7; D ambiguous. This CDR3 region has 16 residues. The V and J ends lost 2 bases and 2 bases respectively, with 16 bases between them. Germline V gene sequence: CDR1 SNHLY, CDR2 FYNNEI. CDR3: CASSESPTRAAYEQYF. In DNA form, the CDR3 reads TGTGCCAGCAGTGAATCCCCCACAAGGGCGGCCTACGAGCAGTACTTC.

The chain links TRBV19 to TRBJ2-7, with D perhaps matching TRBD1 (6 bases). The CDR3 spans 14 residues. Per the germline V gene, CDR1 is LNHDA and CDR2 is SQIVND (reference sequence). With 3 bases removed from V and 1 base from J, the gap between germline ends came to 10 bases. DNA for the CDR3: TGTGCCAGTAGTATTGGGGGACATTCCTACGAGCAGTACTTC. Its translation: CASSIGGHSYEQYF.

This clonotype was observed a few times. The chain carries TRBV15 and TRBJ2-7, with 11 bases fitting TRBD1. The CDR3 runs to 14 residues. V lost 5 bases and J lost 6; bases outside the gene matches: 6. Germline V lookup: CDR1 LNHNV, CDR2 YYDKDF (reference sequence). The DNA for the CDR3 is TGTGCCACCAGCCGTGGGACAGGGGGGGCCGAGCAGTACTTC. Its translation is CATSRGTGGAEQYF.

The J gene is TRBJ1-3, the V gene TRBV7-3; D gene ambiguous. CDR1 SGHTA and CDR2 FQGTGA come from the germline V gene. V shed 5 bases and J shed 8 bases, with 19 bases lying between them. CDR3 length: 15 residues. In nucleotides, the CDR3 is TGTGCCAGCAGCGAAAACGGCAGGCTCGTTGACACCATATATTTT. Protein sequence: CASSENGRLVDTIYF. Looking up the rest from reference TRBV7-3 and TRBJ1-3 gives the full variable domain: GAGVSQTPSNKVTEKGKYVELRCDPISGHTALYWYRQSLGQGPEFLIYFQGTGAADDSGLPNDRFFAVRPEGSVSTLKIQRTERGDSAVYLCASSENGRLVDTIYFGEGSWLTVV.

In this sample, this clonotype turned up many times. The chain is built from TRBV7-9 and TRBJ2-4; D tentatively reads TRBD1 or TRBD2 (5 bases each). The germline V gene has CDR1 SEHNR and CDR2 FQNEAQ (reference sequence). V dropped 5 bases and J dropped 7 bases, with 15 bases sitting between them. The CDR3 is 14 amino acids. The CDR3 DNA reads TGTGCCAGCAGCGGTCGAAAAGGGGAGAACATTCAGTACTTC. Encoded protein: CASSGRKGENIQYF.

In DNA form, the CDR3 reads TGTGCCAGCAGTTATCGGGGACCTGAAGCTTTCTTT. Translated: CASSYRGPEAFF. V and J are TRBV6-2 or TRBV6-3 and TRBJ1-1, with TRBD1 as a possible D gene (5 bases). Trimming removed 3 bases from V and 6 bases from J, with 8 bases in between. This CDR3 spans 12 amino acids. Germline assignment: CDR1 MNHEY and CDR2 SVGEGT.

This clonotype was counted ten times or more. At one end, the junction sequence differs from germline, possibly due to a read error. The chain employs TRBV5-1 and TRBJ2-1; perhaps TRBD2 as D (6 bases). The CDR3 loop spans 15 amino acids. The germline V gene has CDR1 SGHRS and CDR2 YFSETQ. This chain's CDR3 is CASSLGGGSYNEQFF. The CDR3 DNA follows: TGTGCCAGCAGTTTGGGGGGTGGCTCCTACAATGAGCAGTTCTTC. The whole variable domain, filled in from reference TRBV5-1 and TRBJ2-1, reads KAGVTQTPRYLIKTRGQQVTLSCSPISGHRSVSWYQQTPGQGLQFLFEYFSETQRNKGNFPGRFSGRQFSNSRSEMNVSTLELGDSALYLCASSLGGGSYNEQFFGPGTRLTVL.

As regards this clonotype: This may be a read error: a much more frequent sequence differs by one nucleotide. The CDR3 DNA reads as TGTGCCAGCAGTGTGGCGGGAGACACAGATACGCAGTATTTT. Protein: CASSVAGDTDTQYF. V usage is TRBV27 and J usage is TRBJ2-3; TRBD2 agrees at 7 bases. This CDR3 has 14 amino acids. V shed 5 bases, J shed 2 bases, and the junction held 4 bases outside the gene matches. Germline values: CDR1 MNHEY, CDR2 SMNVEV (reference sequence).